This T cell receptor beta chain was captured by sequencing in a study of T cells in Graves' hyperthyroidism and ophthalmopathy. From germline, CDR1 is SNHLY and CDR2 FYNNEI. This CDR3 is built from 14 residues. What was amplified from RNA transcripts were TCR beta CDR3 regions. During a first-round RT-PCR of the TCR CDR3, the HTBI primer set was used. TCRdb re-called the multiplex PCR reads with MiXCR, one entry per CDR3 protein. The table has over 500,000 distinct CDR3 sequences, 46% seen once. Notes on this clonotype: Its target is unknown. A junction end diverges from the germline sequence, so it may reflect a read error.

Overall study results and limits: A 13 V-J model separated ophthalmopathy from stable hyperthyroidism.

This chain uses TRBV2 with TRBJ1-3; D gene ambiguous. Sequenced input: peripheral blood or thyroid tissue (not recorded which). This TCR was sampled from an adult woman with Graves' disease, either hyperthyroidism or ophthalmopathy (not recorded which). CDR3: CASIGKTSGSTIYF. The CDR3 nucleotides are TGTGCCAGCATTGGGAAAACCTCTGGAAGCACCATATATTTT.